A selection of T cell receptor beta chains follows, all from one sample in a study of blood T cells in healthy people across ages. MiXCR, run by TCRdb on the 5' RACE reads, gives a single entry per CDR3 protein. The repertoire holds approximately 780,000 distinct CDR3 sequences, with 25% to 30% as singletons. These data also formed part of another study, on T cells of mothers and their children.

The sequenced sample was blood. These receptors originate from a boy between 10 and 17 years old in good health. CDR3s include the opening cysteine and the closing phenylalanine or tryptophan. The order of the fields is V gene, D gene, clone size, J gene, CDR3 protein, CDR3 DNA. A D gene is named only where the DNA matches it firmly. Not all rows give a size; the values are once, few, many and, for expanded clones, a class.

>TRBV12-3/TRBV12-4|TRBD2|-|TRBJ2-3
CASSFESGRRDTQYF
TGTGCCAGCAGTTTTGAAAGCGGGAGACGGGATACGCAGTATTTT
>TRBV5-5|-|few|TRBJ2-3
CASSSLETGSRDTQYF
TGTGCCAGCAGCTCGTTGGAGACTGGCTCGCGAGATACGCAGTATTTT
>TRBV7-6|-|-|TRBJ2-5
CASSLGALSGPPVQAETQYF
TGTGCCAGCAGCTTAGGGGCGCTATCGGGACCACCTGTCCAGGCAGAGACCCAGTACTTC
>TRBV5-1|TRBD2|few|TRBJ2-3
CASSLGRGADTQYF
TGCGCCAGCAGCTTGGGACGGGGGGCAGATACGCAGTATTTT
>TRBV6-1|-|-|TRBJ1-1
CASVRNTEAFF
TGTGCCAGCGTCCGCAACACTGAAGCTTTCTTT
>TRBV30|-|few|TRBJ1-4
CAWSVGGGNEKLFF
TGTGCCTGGAGTGTTGGAGGGGGTAATGAAAAACTGTTTTTT
>TRBV20-1|TRBD2|few|TRBJ2-7
CSARVEGGPVEQYF
TGCAGTGCTAGAGTGGAGGGAGGGCCTGTTGAGCAGTACTTC
>TRBV6-5|TRBD2|few|TRBJ2-1
CASSYSGLDGVYNEQFF
TGTGCCAGCAGTTATAGCGGACTAGATGGGGTTTACAATGAGCAGTTCTTC
>TRBV20-1|-|-|TRBJ2-7
CSARDIYGTDSYEQYF
TGCAGTGCTAGAGATATCTACGGGACCGATTCCTACGAGCAGTACTTC
>TRBV6-6|-|-|TRBJ1-3
CASSSGDGGNTIYF
TGTGCCAGCAGCTCCGGGGATGGAGGAAACACCATATATTTT
>TRBV4-1|TRBD1|-|TRBJ1-5
CASSQKSTGLSNQPQHF
TGCGCCAGCAGCCAAAAATCGACAGGGTTAAGCAATCAGCCCCAGCATTTT